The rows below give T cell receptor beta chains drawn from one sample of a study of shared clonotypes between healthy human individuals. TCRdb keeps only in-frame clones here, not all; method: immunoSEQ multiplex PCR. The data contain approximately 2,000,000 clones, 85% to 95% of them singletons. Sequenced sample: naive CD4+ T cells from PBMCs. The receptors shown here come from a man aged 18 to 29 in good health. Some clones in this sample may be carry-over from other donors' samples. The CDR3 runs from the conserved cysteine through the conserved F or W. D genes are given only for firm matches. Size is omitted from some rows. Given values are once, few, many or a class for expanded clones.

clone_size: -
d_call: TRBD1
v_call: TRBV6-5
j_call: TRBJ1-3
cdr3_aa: CARGQGVSGNTIYF
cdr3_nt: TGTGCCAGGGGACAGGGTGTATCTGGAAACACCATATATTTT

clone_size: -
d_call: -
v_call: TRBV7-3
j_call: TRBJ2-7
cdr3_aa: CASSQGGSYEQYF
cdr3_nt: TGTGCCAGCAGCCAGGGGGGATCCTACGAGCAGTACTTC

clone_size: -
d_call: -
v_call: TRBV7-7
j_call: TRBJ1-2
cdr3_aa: CASTPLGAASYGYTF
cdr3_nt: TGTGCCAGCACCCCCCTGGGGGCCGCCTCCTATGGCTACACCTTC

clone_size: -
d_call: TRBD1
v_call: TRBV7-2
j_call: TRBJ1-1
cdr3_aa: CASSPWPFQGVEAFF
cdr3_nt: TGTGCCAGCAGCCCGTGGCCTTTTCAGGGGGTGGAAGCTTTCTTT

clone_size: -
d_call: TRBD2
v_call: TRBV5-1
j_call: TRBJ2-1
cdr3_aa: CASSPQLAGESEQFF
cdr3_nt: TGCGCCAGCAGCCCTCAGCTAGCGGGAGAATCTGAGCAGTTCTTC

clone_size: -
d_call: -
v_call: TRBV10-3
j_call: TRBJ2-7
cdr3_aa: CAINDPLSSYEQYF
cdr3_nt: TGTGCCATCAATGACCCTTTAAGCTCCTACGAGCAGTACTTC

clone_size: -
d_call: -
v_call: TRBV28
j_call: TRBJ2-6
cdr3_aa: CASSPGSSGANVLTF
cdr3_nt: TGTGCCAGCAGTCCCGGGTCCTCTGGGGCCAACGTCCTGACTTTC

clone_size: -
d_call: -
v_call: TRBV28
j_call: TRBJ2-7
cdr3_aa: CASSSTVGTHYEQYF
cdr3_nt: TGTGCCAGCAGTTCGACGGTTGGGACACACTACGAGCAGTACTTC

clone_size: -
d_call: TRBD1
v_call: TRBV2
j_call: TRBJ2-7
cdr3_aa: CASSAGQGAYEQYF
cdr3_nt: TGTGCCAGCAGTGCCGGACAGGGCGCCTACGAGCAGTACTTC

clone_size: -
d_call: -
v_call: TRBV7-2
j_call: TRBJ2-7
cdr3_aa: CASSPFRDLYEQYF
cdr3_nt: TGTGCCAGCAGCCCGTTCCGGGACCTTTACGAGCAGTACTTC

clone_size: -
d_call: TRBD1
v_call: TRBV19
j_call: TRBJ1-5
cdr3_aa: CASSARDRGHQPQHF
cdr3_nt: TGTGCCAGTAGTGCCCGGGACAGGGGGCACCAGCCCCAGCATTTT

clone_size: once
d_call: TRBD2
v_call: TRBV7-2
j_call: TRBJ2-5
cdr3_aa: CASRLAGGPEETQYF
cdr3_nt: TGTGCCAGCAGATTAGCGGGAGGGCCAGAAGAGACCCAGTACTTC

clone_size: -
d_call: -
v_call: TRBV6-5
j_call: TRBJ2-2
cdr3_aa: CASSYSQQNTGELFF
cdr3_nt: TGTGCCAGCAGTTACTCCCAACAGAACACCGGGGAGCTGTTTTTT

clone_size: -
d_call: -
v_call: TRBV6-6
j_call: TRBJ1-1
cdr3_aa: CASSSVTEAFF
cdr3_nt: TGTGCCAGCAGTTCGGTAACTGAAGCTTTCTTT

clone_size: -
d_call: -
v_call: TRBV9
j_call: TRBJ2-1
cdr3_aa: CASSVLSSYNEQFF
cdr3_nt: TGTGCCAGCAGCGTTCTGAGCTCCTACAATGAGCAGTTCTTC

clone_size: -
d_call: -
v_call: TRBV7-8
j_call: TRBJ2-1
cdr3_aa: CASSLVGTTHYNEQFF
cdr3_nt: TGTGCCAGCAGCTTAGTAGGTACGACGCACTACAATGAGCAGTTCTTC

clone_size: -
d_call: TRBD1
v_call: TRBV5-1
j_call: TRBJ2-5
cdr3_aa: CASSSTGGEETQYF
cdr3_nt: TGCGCCAGCAGCTCTACAGGGGGCGAAGAGACCCAGTACTTC

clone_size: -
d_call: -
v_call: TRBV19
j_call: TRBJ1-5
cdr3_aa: CASSMAQGYGQPQHF
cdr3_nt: TGTGCCAGTAGTATGGCGCAAGGGTATGGTCAGCCCCAGCATTTT

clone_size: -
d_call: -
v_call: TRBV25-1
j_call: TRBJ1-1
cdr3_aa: CASSGLEEAFF
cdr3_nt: TGTGCCAGCAGTGGCCTTGAAGAAGCTTTCTTT

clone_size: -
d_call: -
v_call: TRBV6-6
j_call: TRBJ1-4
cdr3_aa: CASRPILPPGEKLFF
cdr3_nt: TGTGCCAGCAGACCTATCCTGCCCCCCGGGGAAAAACTGTTTTTT

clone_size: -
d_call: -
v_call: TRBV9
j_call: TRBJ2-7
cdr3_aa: CASSLRAPAYEQYF
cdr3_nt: TGTGCCAGCAGCCTTCGGGCCCCAGCCTACGAGCAGTACTTC

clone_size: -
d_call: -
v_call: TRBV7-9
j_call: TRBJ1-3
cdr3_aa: CASSSGPTAAGNTIYF
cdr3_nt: TGTGCCAGCAGCTCGGGGCCCACCGCTGCGGGAAACACCATATATTTT

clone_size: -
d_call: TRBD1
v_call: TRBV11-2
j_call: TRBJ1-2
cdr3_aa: CASTPTRQGLVLDGYTF
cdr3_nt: TGTGCCAGCACCCCGACCAGACAGGGGTTGGTTTTAGATGGCTACACCTTC

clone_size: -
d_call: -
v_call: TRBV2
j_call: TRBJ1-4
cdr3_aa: CASSLTGLNEKLFF
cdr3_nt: TGTGCCAGCAGCTTGACAGGCCTTAATGAAAAACTGTTTTTT

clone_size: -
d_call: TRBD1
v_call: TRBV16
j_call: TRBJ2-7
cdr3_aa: CASSQLWDSSYEQYF
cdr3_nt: TGTGCCAGCAGCCAATTGTGGGACAGCTCCTACGAGCAGTACTTC

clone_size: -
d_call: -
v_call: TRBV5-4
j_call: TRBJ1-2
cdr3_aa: CASRIQGGIYGYTF
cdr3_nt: TGTGCCAGCAGGATACAGGGAGGGATCTATGGCTACACCTTC

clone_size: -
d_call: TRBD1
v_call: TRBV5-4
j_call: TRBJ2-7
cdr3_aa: CASSLDGTGSYEQYF
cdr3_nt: TGTGCCAGCAGCTTGGATGGGACAGGATCCTACGAGCAGTACTTC

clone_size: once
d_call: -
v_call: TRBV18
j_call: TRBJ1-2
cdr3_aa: CASSPRESYGYTF
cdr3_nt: TGTGCCAGCTCACCGCGGGAGTCCTATGGCTACACCTTC

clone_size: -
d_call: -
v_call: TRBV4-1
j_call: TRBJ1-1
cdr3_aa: CASSRRQNTEAFF
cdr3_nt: TGCGCCAGCAGCCGCCGACAGAACACTGAAGCTTTCTTT

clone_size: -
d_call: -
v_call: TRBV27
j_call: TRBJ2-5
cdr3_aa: CASSLSAFLGTQYF
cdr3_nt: TGTGCCAGCAGTTTATCGGCTTTCCTCGGGACCCAGTACTTC

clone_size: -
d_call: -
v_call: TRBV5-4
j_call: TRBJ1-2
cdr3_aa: CASSSGPGNYGYTF
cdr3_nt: TGTGCCAGCAGTTCCGGACCGGGTAACTATGGCTACACCTTC

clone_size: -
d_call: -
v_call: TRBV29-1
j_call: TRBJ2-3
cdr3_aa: CSVGPDTQYF
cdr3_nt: TGCAGCGTCGGACCGGATACGCAGTATTTT

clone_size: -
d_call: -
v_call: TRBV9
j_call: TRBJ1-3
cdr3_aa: CASSGGQRLSGNTIYF
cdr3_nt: TGTGCCAGCAGCGGAGGACAGAGACTCTCTGGAAACACCATATATTTT

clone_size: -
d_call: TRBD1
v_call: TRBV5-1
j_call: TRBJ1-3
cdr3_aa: CARTPGGGGNTIYF
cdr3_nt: TGCGCCAGAACCCCAGGGGGAGGAGGAAACACCATATATTTT

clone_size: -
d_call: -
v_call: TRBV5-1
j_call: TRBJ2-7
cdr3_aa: CASSAGDRRTYEQYF
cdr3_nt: TGCGCCAGCAGCGCGGGGGACAGGAGAACCTACGAGCAGTACTTC

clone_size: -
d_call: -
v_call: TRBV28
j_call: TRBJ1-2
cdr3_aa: CASNPLGVPNYGYTF
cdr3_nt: TGTGCCAGCAACCCTCTTGGTGTTCCTAACTATGGCTACACCTTC

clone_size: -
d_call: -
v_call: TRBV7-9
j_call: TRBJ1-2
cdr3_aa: CASSLGISGGYTF
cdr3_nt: TGTGCCAGCAGCTTAGGGATTTCTGGTGGCTACACCTTC

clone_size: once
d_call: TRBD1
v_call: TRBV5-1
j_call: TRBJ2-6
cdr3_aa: CASSLDETGGILRTNVLTF
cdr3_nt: TGCGCCAGCAGCTTGGACGAGACAGGGGGTATCCTACGGACCAACGTCCTGACTTTC

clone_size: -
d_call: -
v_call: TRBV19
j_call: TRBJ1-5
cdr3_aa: CASRGGRGQPQHF
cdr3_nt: TGTGCCAGTAGGGGGGGGCGCGGTCAGCCCCAGCATTTT

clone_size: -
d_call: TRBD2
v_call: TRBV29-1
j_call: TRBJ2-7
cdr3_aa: CSVQRASGRPWAPYEQYF
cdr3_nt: TGCAGCGTCCAAAGGGCTAGCGGGAGGCCATGGGCTCCCTACGAGCAGTACTTC

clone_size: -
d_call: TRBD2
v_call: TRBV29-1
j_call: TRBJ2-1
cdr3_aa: CSVEARLAGVYNEQFF
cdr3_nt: TGCAGCGTTGAAGCGAGACTAGCGGGAGTATACAATGAGCAGTTCTTC

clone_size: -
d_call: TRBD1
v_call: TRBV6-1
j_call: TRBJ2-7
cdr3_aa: CASSERDRGSEQYF
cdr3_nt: TGTGCCAGCAGTGAAAGGGACAGGGGCTCCGAGCAGTACTTC

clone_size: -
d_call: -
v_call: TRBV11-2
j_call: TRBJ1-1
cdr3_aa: CASSPPGGGRTEAFF
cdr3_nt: TGTGCCAGCAGCCCCCCCGGTGGGGGCCGTACTGAAGCTTTCTTT

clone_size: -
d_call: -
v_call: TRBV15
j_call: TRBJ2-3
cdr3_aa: CATSRPGVSDTQYF
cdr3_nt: TGTGCCACCAGCAGACCGGGAGTGTCGGATACGCAGTATTTT

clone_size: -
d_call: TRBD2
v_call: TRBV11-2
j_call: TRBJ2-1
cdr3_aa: CASSNAGGGRASNEQFF
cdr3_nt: TGTGCCAGCAGCAATGCGGGTGGCGGGAGGGCCAGTAATGAGCAGTTCTTC

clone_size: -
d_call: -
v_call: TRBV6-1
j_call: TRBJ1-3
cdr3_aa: CASSVAQASSGNTIYF
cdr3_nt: TGTGCCAGCAGTGTGGCGCAGGCGAGCTCTGGAAACACCATATATTTT

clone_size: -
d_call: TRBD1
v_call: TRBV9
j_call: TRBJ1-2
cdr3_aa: CASSVDPGQVYGYTF
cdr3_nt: TGTGCCAGCAGCGTGGATCCGGGACAGGTCTATGGCTACACCTTC

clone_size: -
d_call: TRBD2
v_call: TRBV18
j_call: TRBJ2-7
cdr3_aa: CASSPLGLAGGSDEQYF
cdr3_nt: TGTGCCAGCTCACCTTTAGGACTAGCGGGAGGTAGCGACGAGCAGTACTTC

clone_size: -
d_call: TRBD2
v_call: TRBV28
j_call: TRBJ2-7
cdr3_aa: CASSLSAGLAGFYEQYF
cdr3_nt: TGTGCCAGCAGTTTATCGGCGGGACTAGCGGGATTCTACGAGCAGTACTTC

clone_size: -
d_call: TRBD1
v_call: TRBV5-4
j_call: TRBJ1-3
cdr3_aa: CASSPTGSGNTIYF
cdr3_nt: TGTGCCAGCAGCCCGACAGGGTCCGGAAACACCATATATTTT

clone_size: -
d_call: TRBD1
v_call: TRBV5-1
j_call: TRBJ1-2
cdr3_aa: CASSLQTGRYGYTF
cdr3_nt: TGCGCCAGCAGCTTGCAGACAGGGCGGTATGGCTACACCTTC

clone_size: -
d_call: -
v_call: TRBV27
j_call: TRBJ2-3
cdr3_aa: CASSPTGGAPLTQYF
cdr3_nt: TGTGCCAGCAGTCCAACCGGCGGCGCACCTCTGACGCAGTATTTT

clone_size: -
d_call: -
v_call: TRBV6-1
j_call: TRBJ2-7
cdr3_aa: CASRGVRDGYEQYF
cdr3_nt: TGTGCCAGCAGGGGTGTGCGGGATGGCTACGAGCAGTACTTC

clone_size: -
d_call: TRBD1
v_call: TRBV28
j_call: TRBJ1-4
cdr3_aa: CASSPGTGGFEKLFF
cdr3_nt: TGTGCCAGCAGCCCCGGGACAGGGGGCTTCGAAAAACTGTTTTTT

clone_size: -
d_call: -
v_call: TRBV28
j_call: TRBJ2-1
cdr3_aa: CASSLIFGWAEGPLNEQFF
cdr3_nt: TGTGCCAGCAGTTTGATTTTTGGTTGGGCGGAGGGCCCTCTCAATGAGCAGTTCTTC

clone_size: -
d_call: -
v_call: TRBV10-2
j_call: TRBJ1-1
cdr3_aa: CATKGGGEAFF
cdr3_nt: TGCGCCACGAAGGGAGGTGGTGAAGCTTTCTTT

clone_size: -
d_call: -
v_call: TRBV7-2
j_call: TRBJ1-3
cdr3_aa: CASSKGSSGNTIYF
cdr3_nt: TGTGCCAGCAGCAAGGGGTCCTCTGGAAACACCATATATTTT